Reported below is one TCR beta chain. What it recognizes is unknown. The junction shows a germline mismatch at one end, possibly a read error. This sample was included in a study of blood T cells in healthy people across ages. General study results and limits: Shifts in expanded clonotypes may have been confounded by donor CMV status, which was unknown.

The CDR3 sequence is 14 residues long. Germline V lookup: CDR1 ENHRY, CDR2 SYGVKD. Primed by a sample-barcoded 5' primer and a J-beta primer mix, a second PCR proceeded for roughly 7 to 11 cycles. MiXCR was run by TCRdb on the 5' RACE reads, yielding one entry per CDR3 protein. The sample records roughly 1,800,000 distinct CDR3 sequences, around 48% being singletons. Sequenced material: blood. This clonotype was obtained from a middle-aged woman in good health. The genes are TRBV10-3 and TRBJ2-7; 10 nucleotides line up with TRBD2. The CDR3 sequence: CAIRSDSGRYGQYF. DNA of the CDR3: TGTGCCATCAGAAGTGATAGCGGGAGGTACGGGCAGTACTTC.